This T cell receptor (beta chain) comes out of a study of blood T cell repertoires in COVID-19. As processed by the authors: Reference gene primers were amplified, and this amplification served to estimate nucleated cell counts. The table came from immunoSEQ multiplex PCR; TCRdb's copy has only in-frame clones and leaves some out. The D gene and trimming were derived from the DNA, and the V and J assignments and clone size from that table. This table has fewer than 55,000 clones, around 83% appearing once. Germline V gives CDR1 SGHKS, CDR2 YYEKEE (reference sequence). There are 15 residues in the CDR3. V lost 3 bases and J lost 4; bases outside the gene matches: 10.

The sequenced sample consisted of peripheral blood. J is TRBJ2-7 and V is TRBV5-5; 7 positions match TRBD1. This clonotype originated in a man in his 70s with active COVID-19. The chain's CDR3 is CASSSPGTEVYEQYF. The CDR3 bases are TGTGCCAGCAGCTCACCTGGGACAGAAGTTTACGAGCAGTACTTC.